A selection of T cell receptor beta chains follows, all from one sample in a study of T-cell reconstitution after alpha-beta-depleted transplantation in children. TCRdb independently ran MiXCR on the PCR reads; one entry per CDR3 protein. This sample yields around 490,000 distinct CDR3 sequences, of which about 10% are seen a single time; roughly 15% belongs to the top ten. Material: PBMCs, mostly from graft donor cells, obtained 180 days after TCRalphabeta/CD19-depleted stem cell transplant. These receptors were collected from a female patient aged 2-15 years who had a stem cell transplant for aplastic anemia, so the T cells may come from the graft donor. Both conserved end residues are part of each CDR3. D genes are given only for firm matches. Size values are once, few and many counts, or a class for expanded clones, and some rows have none.

D gene: -
J gene: TRBJ1-1
clone size: few
V gene: TRBV28
CDR3 protein: CASSQRPDSLGTEAFF
CDR3 DNA: TGTGCCAGCAGCCAACGACCCGACAGCCTAGGGACTGAAGCTTTCTTT

D gene: -
J gene: TRBJ2-5
clone size: -
V gene: TRBV7-6
CDR3 protein: CASSLLVLQGQETQYF
CDR3 DNA: TGTGCCAGCAGCTTATTGGTCCTACAAGGCCAAGAGACCCAGTACTTC

D gene: TRBD1
J gene: TRBJ1-2
clone size: -
V gene: TRBV7-2
CDR3 protein: CASRTTGGIGGYTF
CDR3 DNA: TGTGCCAGCAGGACGACAGGGGGTATAGGTGGCTACACCTTC

D gene: -
J gene: TRBJ1-5
clone size: -
V gene: TRBV4-1
CDR3 protein: CASSQGWGPSGQPQHF
CDR3 DNA: TGCGCCAGCAGCCAAGGGTGGGGCCCCTCGGGTCAGCCCCAGCATTTT

D gene: -
J gene: TRBJ2-1
clone size: -
V gene: TRBV7-6
CDR3 protein: CASSSLALAYNEQFF
CDR3 DNA: TGTGCCAGCAGCTCTCTAGCGCTAGCCTACAATGAGCAGTTCTTC

D gene: TRBD1
J gene: TRBJ1-5
clone size: -
V gene: TRBV19
CDR3 protein: CASSKIRDRINQPQHF
CDR3 DNA: TGTGCCAGTAGTAAAATCCGGGACAGAATCAATCAGCCCCAGCATTTT

D gene: TRBD2
J gene: TRBJ2-7
clone size: -
V gene: TRBV5-6
CDR3 protein: CASSLLGGRAAWEQYF
CDR3 DNA: TGTGCCAGCAGCTTGCTAGGCGGGAGGGCCGCTTGGGAGCAGTACTTC

D gene: -
J gene: TRBJ2-7
clone size: many
V gene: TRBV5-1
CDR3 protein: CASSSPRESPYEQYF
CDR3 DNA: TGCGCCAGCAGCAGCCCCCGGGAGAGCCCCTACGAGCAGTACTTC

D gene: -
J gene: TRBJ1-2
clone size: few
V gene: TRBV28
CDR3 protein: CASTGLYGYTF
CDR3 DNA: TGTGCCAGCACAGGGTTGTATGGCTACACCTTC

D gene: TRBD2
J gene: TRBJ2-1
clone size: few
V gene: TRBV20-1
CDR3 protein: CSARAERDHYNEQFF
CDR3 DNA: TGCAGTGCTAGGGCCGAGCGGGACCACTACAATGAGCAGTTCTTC

D gene: TRBD2
J gene: TRBJ2-2
clone size: -
V gene: TRBV6-2/TRBV6-3
CDR3 protein: CASGGRGTGELFF
CDR3 DNA: TGTGCCAGCGGCGGGAGAGGGACCGGGGAGCTGTTTTTT

D gene: TRBD2
J gene: TRBJ2-2
clone size: -
V gene: TRBV12-3/TRBV12-4
CDR3 protein: CASSLKASGSTGELFF
CDR3 DNA: TGTGCCAGCAGTTTAAAGGCTAGCGGGAGTACCGGGGAGCTGTTTTTT

D gene: TRBD1
J gene: TRBJ2-1
clone size: -
V gene: TRBV6-5
CDR3 protein: CASSYSNRAQGVGQFF
CDR3 DNA: TGTGCCAGCAGTTACTCGAACAGGGCCCAGGGGGTCGGGCAGTTCTTC

D gene: -
J gene: TRBJ1-5
clone size: few
V gene: TRBV7-2
CDR3 protein: CASSALGSNQPQHF
CDR3 DNA: TGTGCCAGCAGCGCTCTAGGTAGCAATCAGCCCCAGCATTTT

D gene: -
J gene: TRBJ2-2
clone size: many
V gene: TRBV20-1
CDR3 protein: CSARGPVKQNTGELFF
CDR3 DNA: TGCAGTGCTAGAGGTCCCGTGAAGCAGAACACCGGGGAGCTGTTTTTT

D gene: -
J gene: TRBJ1-1
clone size: many
V gene: TRBV28
CDR3 protein: CASRPRRGIGTEAFF
CDR3 DNA: TGTGCCAGCAGACCCCGAAGGGGTATCGGCACTGAAGCTTTCTTT

D gene: TRBD1
J gene: TRBJ1-1
clone size: few
V gene: TRBV7-2
CDR3 protein: CASSFSSGQGATEAFF
CDR3 DNA: TGTGCCAGCAGCTTTAGCTCGGGACAGGGGGCTACTGAAGCTTTCTTT

D gene: TRBD1
J gene: TRBJ2-7
clone size: -
V gene: TRBV6-1
CDR3 protein: CASSPQGAAYEQYF
CDR3 DNA: TGTGCCAGCAGTCCGCAGGGGGCTGCCTACGAGCAGTACTTC

D gene: TRBD2
J gene: TRBJ2-7
clone size: many
V gene: TRBV29-1
CDR3 protein: CSVETPGLAGIYEQYF
CDR3 DNA: TGCAGCGTTGAGACCCCGGGACTAGCGGGAATCTACGAGCAGTACTTC

D gene: -
J gene: TRBJ2-5
clone size: -
V gene: TRBV7-2
CDR3 protein: CASSLAGALETQYF
CDR3 DNA: TGTGCCAGCAGCTTAGCCGGGGCTCTGGAGACCCAGTACTTC

D gene: TRBD2
J gene: TRBJ2-1
clone size: few
V gene: TRBV20-1
CDR3 protein: CSASDIHGTTSGREQFF
CDR3 DNA: TGCAGTGCTAGTGACATCCACGGGACTACCTCAGGGCGTGAGCAGTTCTTC

D gene: TRBD2
J gene: TRBJ2-2
clone size: -
V gene: TRBV11-3
CDR3 protein: CASSFRGRETGELFF
CDR3 DNA: TGTGCCAGCAGCTTCCGCGGGAGGGAGACCGGGGAGCTGTTTTTT

D gene: -
J gene: TRBJ1-1
clone size: -
V gene: TRBV11-1
CDR3 protein: CASSPYYLGSTEAFF
CDR3 DNA: TGTGCCAGCAGCCCTTACTATTTAGGGAGCACTGAAGCTTTCTTT

D gene: -
J gene: TRBJ1-4
clone size: many
V gene: TRBV29-1
CDR3 protein: CSVVPGPDEKLFF
CDR3 DNA: TGCAGCGTTGTTCCGGGTCCGGATGAAAAACTGTTTTTT

D gene: TRBD2
J gene: TRBJ2-1
clone size: -
V gene: TRBV29-1
CDR3 protein: CSVDPEALAGGSGAEQFF
CDR3 DNA: TGCAGCGTCGACCCAGAGGCACTAGCGGGAGGGAGTGGTGCTGAGCAGTTCTTC

D gene: -
J gene: TRBJ2-3
clone size: few
V gene: TRBV6-5
CDR3 protein: CASSYDLAGDTQYF
CDR3 DNA: TGTGCCAGCAGTTACGACCTTGCAGGGGATACGCAGTATTTT

D gene: TRBD2
J gene: TRBJ2-3
clone size: -
V gene: TRBV7-2
CDR3 protein: CASSLVREAQYF
CDR3 DNA: TGTGCCAGCAGCTTAGTTCGGGAGGCGCAGTATTTT